Below are 32 T cell receptor beta chains sequenced from a single sample in a study of blood T cell repertoires in COVID-19. The method was immunoSEQ multiplex PCR; TCRdb's version includes in-frame clones alone and lacks a portion of them. The sample records about 200,000 clones, roughly 80% being singletons. Specimen: PBMCs or T cells enriched from blood (not recorded which). These TCRs come from a man aged 40-55 years who had recovered from COVID-19.

The chain combines TRBV7-9 with TRBJ1-2; perhaps TRBD1 as D (5 bases). Germline values: CDR1 SEHNR, CDR2 FQNEAQ (reference sequence). V gave up 5 bases and J gave up 8 bases, with 21 bases separating them. The CDR3 extends over 15 amino acids. CDR3 in amino acids: CASSPERGGVGGYTF. The CDR3 DNA reads as TGTGCCAGCAGCCCAGAGAGGGGAGGGGTTGGAGGCTACACCTTC. Full variable domain (remainder filled in from reference TRBV7-9 and TRBJ1-2): DTGVSQNPRHKITKRGQNVTFRCDPISEHNRLYWYRQTLGQGPEFLTYFQNEAQLEKSRLLSDRFSAERPKGSFSTLEIQRTEQGDSAMYLCASSPERGGVGGYTFGSGTRLTVV.

This rearrangement joins TRBV28 to TRBJ1-1, with D possibly matching TRBD1 (6 bases). Looked up from germline, CDR1 is MDHEN and CDR2 is SYDVKM. The CDR3 is 15 amino acids. V shed 4 bases and J shed 1 base, with 13 bases lying between them. The CDR3, as DNA: TGTGCCAGCAGTTCCCATGGGGGCACGAACACTGAAGCTTTCTTT. As protein: CASSSHGGTNTEAFF.

The gene calls are TRBV7-2 and TRBJ2-3; D is possibly TRBD2 (6 bases). Germline loops: CDR1 SGHTA, CDR2 FQGNSA. There are 15 residues in the CDR3. Trimming cost V 5 bases and J 6 bases, with 18 bases left between them. CDR3 DNA: TGTGCCAGCAGCCTCGCGGGGACCGGGTTGGATACGCAGTATTTT. Translated, it gives CASSLAGTGLDTQYF.

This rearrangement joins TRBV10-2 to TRBJ2-7; perhaps TRBD2 as D (6 bases). This CDR3 contains 15 residues. The V gene lost 7 bases and the J gene lost 1 base, with 17 bases spanning the gap. Germline CDR1 and CDR2: WSHSY and SAAADI. CDR3 residues: CASNMGPGSSYEQYV. The DNA of the CDR3 is TGCGCCAGCAACATGGGGCCCGGGAGTTCCTACGAGCAGTACGTC.

CDR3 residues: CASRGTGGQGAEQYF. For the CDR3, the DNA is TGTGCCAGCAGGGGGACCGGAGGACAGGGGGCCGAGCAGTACTTC. The chain couples TRBV6-5 to TRBJ2-7, with 11 bases aligning to TRBD1. CDR1 MNHEY and CDR2 SVGAGI come from the germline V gene. The CDR3 consists of 15 residues. Trimming cost V 6 bases and J 6 bases; bases outside gene matches: 10.

This chain links TRBV5-8 with TRBJ2-7, with 7 bases that match TRBD1. V was pared by 4 bases and J by 7 bases, with 11 bases of the junction left unmatched. The CDR3 is 14 amino acids. Germline CDR1 is SGHTS and CDR2 is YDEGEE. CDR3 in amino acids: CASSGTTTGEEQYF. The CDR3 DNA follows: TGTGCCAGCAGCGGGACGACAACAGGGGAAGAGCAGTACTTC.

The chain combines TRBV18 with TRBJ1-5; no firm D call. The V end lost 6 bases, the J end lost 4 bases, and 10 bases lay between the germline ends. CDR3 length: 13 amino acids. CDR1 and CDR2 (germline): KGHSH, LQKENI. CDR3 residues: CASSEGENQPQHF. DNA of the CDR3: TGTGCCAGCTCGGAGGGAGAGAATCAGCCCCAGCATTTT.

This clone was found a few times. The rearrangement joins TRBV28 to TRBJ2-2; 8 bases match TRBD2. Losses at the gene ends were 6 bases for V and 2 bases for J; bases not matched to a gene: 8. CDR1 is MDHEN and CDR2 is SYDVKM in the germline V gene. The CDR3 length is 16 residues. The CDR3 is CASRYRLATNTGELFF. CDR3 nucleotide sequence: TGTGCCAGCAGATATCGACTAGCGACCAACACCGGGGAGCTGTTTTTT.

The rearrangement links TRBV2 to TRBJ1-1, with D tentatively TRBD1 (5 bases). The germline V gene encodes CDR1 SNHLY and CDR2 FYNNEI. CDR3 length equals 13 residues. With 4 bases removed from V and 4 bases from J, the gap between germline ends came to 10 bases. CDR3 loop: CASSVRRVTEAFF. The DNA of the CDR3 is TGTGCCAGCAGTGTACGCAGGGTCACTGAAGCTTTCTTT.

V gene TRBV14 combines with J gene TRBJ1-5; no definite D call. Germline CDR1 and CDR2: SGHDN and FVKESK. The CDR3 consists of 13 residues. Trimming took 0 bases from V and 7 from J, leaving 7 bases between them. The CDR3 spells CASSQDLGQPQHF. The DNA of the CDR3 is TGTGCCAGCAGCCAAGATCTGGGCCAGCCCCAGCATTTT.

CDR3 in DNA: TGTGCCAGCAGCGTAGGACAGACCCCCTATGGCTACACCTTC. This sequence encodes CASSVGQTPYGYTF. The chain links TRBV9 to TRBJ1-2; perhaps TRBD1 as D (5 bases). V was trimmed by 0 bases and J by 4 bases, leaving 10 bases between them. Germline values: CDR1 SGDLS, CDR2 YYNGEE. This CDR3 has 14 amino acids. The whole variable domain, filled in from reference TRBV9 and TRBJ1-2, reads DSGVTQTPKHLITATGQRVTLRCSPRSGDLSVYWYQQSLDQGLQFLIQYYNGEERAKGNILERFSAQQFPDLHSELNLSSLELGDSALYFCASSVGQTPYGYTFGSGTRLTVV.

The chain has TRBV10-3 and TRBJ2-3, with a tentative D call TRBD2 (6 bases). Germline lookup yields CDR1 ENHRY and CDR2 SYGVKD. The CDR3 is 15 residues long. The V and J ends lost 9 bases and 0 bases respectively, with 16 bases between them. Here the CDR3 DNA reads TGTGCCATTTCCCACTCAGGGACTAGCACAGATACGCAGTATTTT. Its translation: CAISHSGTSTDTQYF.

The gene calls are TRBV5-1 and TRBJ2-5; TRBD1 matches 10 bases. Per germline, CDR1 SGHRS and CDR2 YFSETQ. V was clipped by 7 bases and J by 2 bases; unmatched bases: 8. The CDR3 contains 15 residues. CDR3: CASREGQGPQETQYF. CDR3 nucleotide sequence: TGCGCCAGCCGGGAGGGACAGGGGCCACAAGAGACCCAGTACTTC.

This clone was seen more than once but under ten times. V gene TRBV19 combines with J gene TRBJ2-7; a possible D gene is TRBD1 (5 bases). This CDR3 is 14 amino acids long. V shed 7 bases and J shed 4 bases, with 17 bases lying between them. CDR1 and CDR2 (germline): LNHDA, SQIVND (reference sequence). The CDR3 coding sequence is TGTGCCAGTATGTCCAGGGCTACGCAGTACGAGCAGTACGTC. Translating gives CASMSRATQYEQYV.

This chain connects TRBV5-3 to TRBJ1-2; 7 bases align to TRBD1. TRBV5-3 is identified as an open reading frame with a role that is uncertain. The CDR3 runs to 16 residues. Trimming at V came to 4 bases and at J to 4 bases, leaving 13 bases not matched to a gene. The CDR3 protein is CARSRPSGTEFYGYTF. CDR3 nucleotides: TGTGCCAGAAGCCGCCCCTCCGGGACAGAATTCTATGGCTACACCTTC.

The rearrangement joins TRBV11-3 to TRBJ2-1; 10 positions agree with TRBD2. V gave up 2 bases and J gave up 4 bases; unmatched junction bases: 5. The CDR3 consists of 16 residues. Germline V gene data show CDR1 as SGHNT and CDR2 as YENEEA. CDR3 loop: CASSLRTSGRYNEQFF. The CDR3 coding sequence is TGTGCCAGCAGCTTAAGGACTAGCGGCAGATACAATGAGCAGTTCTTC.

The rearrangement links TRBV5-4 to TRBJ2-3; TRBD2 aligns across 8 bases. Germline CDR1 and CDR2: SGHNT and YYREEE (reference sequence). V trimming: 4 bases; J trimming: 2 bases; junction bases outside the gene matches: 6. The CDR3 is 15 residues long. The CDR3 sequence: CASSTSGGNTDTQYF. For the CDR3, the DNA is TGTGCCAGCAGCACTAGCGGAGGGAACACAGATACGCAGTATTTT.

The V and J genes are TRBV5-1 and TRBJ1-4; the D gene is possibly TRBD1 (5 bases). Trimming cost V 0 bases and J 8 bases, with 14 bases left between them. The CDR3 extends over 15 amino acids. CDR1 is SGHRS, CDR2 YFSETQ, per germline. CDR3 coding DNA: TGCGCCAGCAGCTTGGAAATAGGGGCAGGGGAAAAACTGTTTTTT. It codes for CASSLEIGAGEKLFF.

The rearrangement links TRBV19 to TRBJ2-6; tentative D call: TRBD1 (5 bases). Germline CDR1 LNHDA, CDR2 SQIVND (reference sequence). V dropped 7 bases and J dropped 4 bases, with 11 bases sitting between them. CDR3 length: 14 amino acids. The chain's CDR3 is CASTSQGGANVLTF. The CDR3, as DNA: TGTGCCAGTACGAGCCAGGGAGGGGCCAACGTCCTGACTTTC.

V and J are TRBV5-1 and TRBJ1-1; 7 nucleotides agree with TRBD1. Germline CDR1 reads SGHRS; CDR2 reads YFSETQ. This CDR3 region has 14 residues. With V trimmed by 3 bases and J by 4 bases, 6 bases remained unmatched. The CDR3 protein is CASSSWTGATEAFF. DNA of the CDR3: TGCGCCAGCAGCTCCTGGACAGGCGCCACTGAAGCTTTCTTT.

The V call is TRBV30, the J call TRBJ1-6; no definite D call. V gave up 5 bases and J gave up 14 bases, with 22 bases separating them. Germline assignment: CDR1 GTSNPN and CDR2 SVGIG (reference sequence). The CDR3 length is 14 residues. The CDR3 sequence: CAWDPGNSFPTLHF. CDR3 in DNA: TGTGCCTGGGATCCCGGGAACTCCTTTCCCACCCTCCACTTT.

The chain has TRBV11-2 and TRBJ1-3; D is possibly TRBD1 (6 bases). This CDR3 is 15 amino acids long. Germline loops: CDR1 SGHAT, CDR2 FQNNGV. With 3 bases removed from V and 2 bases from J, the gap between germline ends came to 11 bases. The CDR3 bases are TGTGCCAGCAGCTTTGTGGGGGCGGCTGGAAACACCATATATTTT. Protein: CASSFVGAAGNTIYF.

This sequence joins TRBV5-1 and TRBJ1-1; 9 bases align to TRBD1. This CDR3 has 15 residues. CDR1 is SGHRS and CDR2 is YFSETQ in the germline V gene. V trimming: 5 bases; J trimming: 6 bases; junction bases outside the gene matches: 11. In nucleotides, the CDR3 is TGCGCCAGCAGGGGACAGGGTGCTATCGGCGCTGAAGCTTTCTTT. It codes for CASRGQGAIGAEAFF.

This clone has just a few counts. The chain joins TRBV19 to TRBJ1-5, with a possible D match to TRBD1 (5 bases). V lost 7 bases, J lost 1 base, and 17 bases lay in between. The CDR3 runs to 16 residues. Per germline, CDR1 LNHDA and CDR2 SQIVND (reference sequence). CDR3 DNA sequence: TGTGCCAGTACTCGAAAAGGGGATTTGAGCAATCAGCCCCAGCATTTT. This encodes CASTRKGDLSNQPQHF.

The chain links TRBV7-8 to TRBJ2-7; TRBD1 might be the D (5 bases). The CDR3 is made up of 12 amino acids. Germline CDR1 reads SGHVS; CDR2 reads FQNEAQ. V shed 1 base and J shed 5 bases, with 6 bases lying between them. Here the CDR3 reads CASSLDRHEQYF. The CDR3 DNA sequence: TGTGCCAGCAGCTTAGACAGGCACGAGCAGTACTTC.

The chain joins TRBV7-3 to TRBJ2-3, with D possibly matching TRBD2 (5 bases). Trimming removed 0 bases from V and 2 bases from J, with 6 bases in between. The V gene's germline CDR1 is SGHTA and CDR2 FQGTGA. This CDR3 has 14 residues. The CDR3 loop reads CASSLTGVTDTQYF. The CDR3 region has the DNA TGTGCCAGCAGCTTAACCGGGGTCACAGATACGCAGTATTTT.

This clone was seen more than once but under ten times. The chain joins TRBV9 to TRBJ1-3, with 10 bases fitting TRBD1. The CDR3 is 15 amino acids. Germline V gene sequence: CDR1 SGDLS, CDR2 YYNGEE. With 0 bases clipped from V and 4 bases from J, the junction kept 1 base outside the gene matches. Here the CDR3 reads CASSVADRGGNTIYF. For the CDR3, the DNA is TGTGCCAGCAGCGTAGCGGACAGGGGGGGAAACACCATATATTTT.

The chain is built from TRBV6-5 and TRBJ1-1, with D hard to call. The CDR3 extends over 14 amino acids. CDR1 and CDR2 from the germline V gene are MNHEY and SVGAGI. The ends were cut back, 6 bases at V and 1 base at J, with 12 bases in the middle. CDR3 sequence: CASRHRAQNTEAFF. The CDR3 region has the DNA TGTGCCAGCAGGCACAGAGCCCAGAACACTGAAGCTTTCTTT.

The chain recombines TRBV9 with TRBJ2-1, with 10 bases fitting TRBD2. With 0 bases clipped from V and 4 bases from J, the junction kept 7 bases outside the gene matches. CDR1 is SGDLS, CDR2 YYNGEE, per germline. The CDR3 has 17 residues. The CDR3 region has the DNA TGTGCCAGCAGCGTAGCGAGCGGGAGGGCCGAATACAATGAGCAGTTCTTC. It is translated as CASSVASGRAEYNEQFF.

The chain couples TRBV3-1 (or the pseudogene TRBV3-2) to TRBJ2-3; 7 bases match TRBD2. The CDR3 has 16 residues. V was clipped by 3 bases and J by 6 bases; unmatched bases: 12. Germline lookup yields CDR1 LGHDT and CDR2 YNNKEL (reference sequence). The CDR3 protein is CASSQAGTIQGDTQYF. The CDR3 DNA is TGTGCCAGCAGCCAGGCCGGGACTATCCAAGGTGATACGCAGTATTTT.

The V and J genes are TRBV4-1 and TRBJ2-6, with D tentatively TRBD1 (6 bases). CDR1 and CDR2 from the germline V gene are MGHRA and YSYEKL. CDR3 size: 19 residues. The V and J ends lost 0 bases and 0 bases respectively, with 15 bases between them. Here the CDR3 reads CASSQDPATGSSGANVLTF. CDR3 nucleotides: TGCGCCAGCAGCCAAGACCCAGCGACAGGCTCCTCTGGGGCCAACGTCCTGACTTTC.

The V and J genes are TRBV9 and TRBJ2-2; 7 bases are a match to TRBD1. The CDR3 loop spans 16 amino acids. The germline CDR1 and CDR2 sequences are SGDLS and YYNGEE. V lost 0 bases and J lost 3; bases outside the gene matches: 5. The CDR3 loop reads CASSVGQGTHTGELFF. The CDR3 DNA reads as TGTGCCAGCAGCGTAGGACAGGGCACCCACACCGGGGAGCTGTTTTTT.